The T cell receptor beta chain described here comes from a study of cytomegalovirus exposure and HLA in healthy donors. For the study at large: There were under 140 million unique TCR beta sequences, drawn from roughly 200 million T cells, in an earlier analysis.

CDR3 length: 13 amino acids. Trimming removed 4 bases from V and 0 bases from J, with 6 bases in between. From germline, CDR1 is MNHNS and CDR2 SASEGT. This clone was found a few times. Different DNA sequences within this sample yield the same CDR3. The PCR employed 60 Vbeta primers together with 13 Jbeta primers. TCRdb keeps only in-frame clones here, not all; method: immunoSEQ multiplex PCR. The sample lists over 150,000 clones, about 83% occurring once. The specimen sequenced was PBMCs. The source of this sequence is a middle-aged woman in good health and CMV-seronegative. V and J are TRBV6-1 and TRBJ1-1; D uncertain. The CDR3 loop reads CASSASMNTEAFF. As DNA, the CDR3 is TGTGCCAGCAGTGCTTCTATGAACACTGAAGCTTTCTTT.